Below, 9 T cell receptor beta chains from the same sample are listed, as sequenced in a study of OX40 agonist ivuxolimab in advanced cancers. Some clones are missing from TCRdb's copy, which holds only in-frame ones; the method was immunoSEQ multiplex PCR. The sample shows 60,000 to 65,000 clones, about four fifths of them seen only once. The sample in question was CD4+ or CD8+ T cells sorted from blood, obtained in a trial of the OX40 agonist ivuxolimab. The receptors here all came from an adult with an advanced solid tumor such as melanoma, head and neck, liver or kidney cancer.

The chain combines TRBV2 with TRBJ1-5, with TRBD1 identical over 7 bases. The CDR3 runs 17 residues. The germline gives CDR1 SNHLY, CDR2 FYNNEI. V gave up 7 bases and J gave up 0 bases; unmatched junction bases: 12. CDR3 loop: CASKGTVTRDSNQPQHF. As DNA, the CDR3 is TGTGCCAGCAAGGGGACAGTGACGCGGGATAGCAATCAGCCCCAGCATTTT.

J is TRBJ2-7 and V is TRBV6-5, with 7 bases fitting TRBD1. This CDR3 contains 12 residues. Germline lookup yields CDR1 MNHEY and CDR2 SVGAGI. Losses at the gene ends were 0 bases for V and 12 bases for J; bases not matched to a gene: 5. CDR3 in amino acids: CASSYSPPGGYF. The CDR3 DNA follows: TGTGCCAGCAGTTACTCGCCGCCAGGGGGGTACTTC.

This chain connects TRBV2 to TRBJ1-1; possibly TRBD1 for D (5 bases). Trimming removed 7 bases at V and 3 bases at J, with 27 bases between. The germline CDR1 and CDR2 sequences are SNHLY and FYNNEI. The CDR3 length is 18 residues. This chain's CDR3 is CASTGGLIPLPQDTEAFF. The CDR3, as DNA: TGTGCCAGCACCGGGGGTCTAATACCGCTCCCCCAGGACACTGAAGCTTTCTTT.

This clone was observed a few times. This chain connects TRBV4-1 to TRBJ1-3; D uncertain. The CDR3 consists of 14 residues. CDR1 MGHRA and CDR2 YSYEKL come from the germline V gene. V shed 3 bases and J shed 3 bases, with 9 bases lying between them. The CDR3 DNA reads TGCGCCAGCAGCCATAGACTTGGTGGAAACACCATATATTTT. Its protein product is CASSHRLGGNTIYF.

This rearrangement joins TRBV7-9 to TRBJ1-3; no clear D. Germline values: CDR1 SEHNR, CDR2 FQNEAQ (reference sequence). CDR3 length: 15 amino acids. V dropped 5 bases and J dropped 4 bases, with 15 bases sitting between them. CDR3 bases: TGTGCCAGCAGCCCCCTGGGGTTCGGAGGAAACACCATATATTTT. It encodes CASSPLGFGGNTIYF.

This chain links TRBV6-5 with TRBJ2-1; D possibly corresponds to TRBD2 (5 bases). V dropped 0 bases and J dropped 5 bases, with 11 bases sitting between them. This CDR3 spans 15 amino acids. Germline-derived CDR1 and CDR2 are MNHEY and SVGAGI. Written as DNA, the CDR3 is TGTGCCAGCAGTTACTCGATCTCGGGGAACAATGAGCAGTTCTTC. Translated: CASSYSISGNNEQFF.

This chain uses TRBV7-9 with TRBJ2-4; D call uncertain. V was cut by 5 bases and J by 8 bases, with 16 bases left in between. Per the germline V gene, CDR1 is SEHNR and CDR2 is FQNEAQ (reference sequence). The CDR3 is 14 amino acids. CDR3 residues: CASSETSRSDIQYF. The CDR3 nucleotides read TGTGCCAGCAGCGAGACATCACGTTCGGACATTCAGTACTTC.

V usage is TRBV4-1 and J usage is TRBJ2-1; D ambiguous. The CDR3 contains 18 residues. V dropped 4 bases and J dropped 2 bases, with 21 bases sitting between them. CDR1 MGHRA and CDR2 YSYEKL come from the germline V gene. This CDR3 reads CASSPELSVGTPYNEQFF. CDR3 sequence (DNA): TGCGCCAGCAGCCCTGAACTCTCTGTAGGTACCCCCTACAATGAGCAGTTCTTC.

The chain is built from TRBV7-9 and TRBJ2-4; tentative D call: TRBD1 (5 bases). Germline CDR1 SEHNR, CDR2 FQNEAQ (reference sequence). CDR3 size: 14 residues. The V gene lost 2 bases and the J gene lost 3 bases, with 8 bases spanning the gap. Written as DNA, the CDR3 is TGTGCCAGCAGCTTAAGTGACAGCAAAAACATTCAGTACTTC. Encoded protein: CASSLSDSKNIQYF.